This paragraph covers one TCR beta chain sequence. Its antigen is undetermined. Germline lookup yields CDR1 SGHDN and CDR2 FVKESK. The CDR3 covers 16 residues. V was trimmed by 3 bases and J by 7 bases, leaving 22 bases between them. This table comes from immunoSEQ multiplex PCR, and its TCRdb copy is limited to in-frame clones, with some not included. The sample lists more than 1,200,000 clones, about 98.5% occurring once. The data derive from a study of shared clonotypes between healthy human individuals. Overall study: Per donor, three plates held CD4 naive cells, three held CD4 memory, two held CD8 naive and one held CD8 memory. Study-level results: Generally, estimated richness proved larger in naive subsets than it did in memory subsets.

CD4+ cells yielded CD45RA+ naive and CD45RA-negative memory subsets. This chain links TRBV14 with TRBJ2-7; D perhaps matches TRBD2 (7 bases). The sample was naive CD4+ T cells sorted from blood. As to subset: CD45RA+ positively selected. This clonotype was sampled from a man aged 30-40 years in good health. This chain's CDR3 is CASSHTGSRAGVEQYF. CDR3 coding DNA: TGTGCCAGCAGCCATACAGGGTCAAGGGCGGGAGTAGAGCAGTACTTC.